These 20 T cell receptor beta chains came from one sample sequenced in a study of T cells in localized non-small cell lung cancer. TCRdb keeps only in-frame clones here, not all; method: immunoSEQ multiplex PCR. The repertoire holds tens of thousands of clones, with about 85% as singletons. This sample comprised peripheral blood, obtained before any cancer treatment. All receptors come from an older female donor with stage II squamous cell lung carcinoma.

This clone has a handful of counts. The chain has TRBV15 and TRBJ1-3; D is uncertain. With 0 bases removed from V and 5 bases from J, the gap between germline ends came to 11 bases. The germline V gene has CDR1 LNHNV and CDR2 YYDKDF (reference sequence). There are 15 residues in the CDR3. The CDR3 DNA follows: TGTGCCACCAGCAGAGATCTGGGTTTCAGAAACACCATATATTTT. Translation: CATSRDLGFRNTIYF.

This chain links TRBV11-2 with TRBJ2-7, with D perhaps assigned TRBD1 or TRBD2 (5 bases each). V was pared by 0 bases and J by 1 base, with 10 bases between. The germline CDR1 and CDR2 sequences are SGHAT and FQNNGV. The CDR3 runs 15 residues. CDR3 bases: TGTGCCAGCAGCTTAGATGGGGGACCATCCTACGAGCAGTACTTC. Protein: CASSLDGGPSYEQYF.

The CDR3 bases are TGTGCCAGCAGTGAACCACGACAGGGAGGCCAAGAGACCCAGTACTTC. Translated: CASSEPRQGGQETQYF. The chain combines TRBV25-1 with TRBJ2-5; a possible D gene is TRBD1 (7 bases). Deletions cut 2 bases from V and 1 base from J, with 14 bases between. Looked up from germline, CDR1 is MGHDK and CDR2 is SYGVNS. CDR3 length: 16 amino acids.

The chain is built from TRBV5-8 and TRBJ1-2, with D perhaps matching TRBD1 (6 bases). CDR3 length: 15 amino acids. Germline CDR1 and CDR2: SGHTS and YDEGEE. V lost 4 bases and J lost 4, with 17 bases in between. CDR3 protein: CASSPGSRGSYGYTF. The CDR3 region has the DNA TGTGCCAGCAGCCCAGGTTCCAGGGGCAGCTATGGCTACACCTTC.

V usage is TRBV5-1 and J usage is TRBJ2-1; no clear D. The ends were cut back, 1 base at V and 6 bases at J, with 11 bases in the middle. CDR1 and CDR2 from the germline V gene are SGHRS and YFSETQ. The CDR3 spans 14 residues. The CDR3 protein is CASSLPWTSNEQFF. CDR3 sequence (DNA): TGCGCCAGCAGCTTGCCCTGGACCTCCAATGAGCAGTTCTTC.

The rearrangement joins TRBV20-1 to TRBJ1-5; D gene unclear. The V gene lost 3 bases and the J gene lost 4 bases, with 4 bases spanning the gap. The CDR3 has 11 residues. CDR1 DFQATT and CDR2 SNEGSKA come from the germline V gene (reference sequence). CDR3 in amino acids: CSASENQPQHF. The CDR3 nucleotides are TGCAGTGCTAGCGAGAATCAGCCCCAGCATTTT.

The V and J genes are TRBV7-8 and TRBJ2-4; TRBD2 matches at 9 bases. Germline loops: CDR1 SGHVS, CDR2 FQNEAQ. After removal of 5 bases from V and 2 bases from J, the junction contained 7 bases not matched to a gene. The CDR3 loop spans 16 amino acids. CDR3 sequence reads: CASSPSSGVTKNIQYF. CDR3 in DNA: TGTGCCAGCAGCCCCTCTAGCGGGGTGACCAAAAACATTCAGTACTTC.

Sample share makes this clone medium-sized (0.01 to 0.1%). The gene calls are TRBV4-2 and TRBJ2-1; D possibly corresponds to TRBD1 (5 bases). CDR1 is LGHNA, CDR2 YNFKEQ, per germline. V was shortened by 5 bases and J by 4 bases, with 12 bases between the two germline ends. This CDR3 is built from 14 residues. In DNA, the CDR3 is TGTGCCAGCAGCGACTGGACACAATACAATGAGCAGTTCTTC. This codes for CASSDWTQYNEQFF.

This clone turned up a few times. The J gene is TRBJ1-4, the V gene TRBV6-5; TRBD1 matches at 11 bases. This CDR3 spans 15 amino acids. Germline-derived CDR1 and CDR2 are MNHEY and SVGAGI. V shed 8 bases, J shed 8 bases, and the junction held 10 bases outside the gene matches. Here the CDR3 DNA reads TGTGCCAGCTGGGGTGCCGGGACAGGGGGAGAAAAACTGTTTTTT. The encoded protein is CASWGAGTGGEKLFF.

V usage is TRBV5-1 and J usage is TRBJ1-1; D unresolved. Deletions cut 1 base from V and 4 bases from J, with 8 bases between. This CDR3 contains 13 residues. Germline-derived CDR1 and CDR2 are SGHRS and YFSETQ. The CDR3 loop is CASSLLTGTEAFF. CDR3 coding DNA: TGCGCCAGCAGCTTGCTGACGGGCACTGAAGCTTTCTTT. The variable domain in full, completed from reference TRBV5-1 and TRBJ1-1, reads KAGVTQTPRYLIKTRGQQVTLSCSPISGHRSVSWYQQTPGQGLQFLFEYFSETQRNKGNFPGRFSGRQFSNSRSEMNVSTLELGDSALYLCASSLLTGTEAFFGQGTRLTVV.

V and J are TRBV28 and TRBJ1-5; D remains unclear. V dropped 3 bases and J dropped 4 bases, with 10 bases sitting between them. The CDR3 is 14 residues long. Germline V gene lookup returns CDR1 MDHEN and CDR2 SYDVKM. CDR3 in amino acids: CASSFRSGNQPQHF. The CDR3 DNA is TGTGCCAGCAGTTTCCGATCGGGTAATCAGCCCCAGCATTTT.

The chain links TRBV10-2 to TRBJ2-7; 11 bases align to TRBD1. With V trimmed by 2 bases and J by 10 bases, 7 bases remained unmatched. Germline V CDR1 and CDR2: WSHSY, SAAADI. The CDR3 is 14 amino acids. The CDR3 reads CASSEAGQGGEQYF. The CDR3 region has the DNA TGCGCCAGCAGTGAGGCGGGACAGGGGGGTGAACAGTACTTC.

The chain recombines TRBV2 with TRBJ2-1, with 13 bases that match TRBD2. The CDR3 consists of 14 residues. V shed 5 bases, J shed 13 bases, and the junction held 8 bases outside the gene matches. Germline V lookup: CDR1 SNHLY, CDR2 FYNNEI. CDR3: CASSRLTSGGGQFF. In DNA, the CDR3 is TGTGCCAGCAGTCGCCTTACTAGCGGGGGGGGTCAGTTCTTC.

The gene calls are TRBV6-5 and TRBJ2-1, with TRBD1 matching 9 bases. This CDR3 contains 14 residues. Trimming at V came to 6 bases and at J to 4 bases, leaving 4 bases not matched to a gene. Germline lookup yields CDR1 MNHEY and CDR2 SVGAGI. The CDR3 coding sequence is TGTGCCAGCAGACACGGGACAGGGTACAATGAGCAGTTCTTC. Protein product: CASRHGTGYNEQFF.

The chain is built from TRBV19 and TRBJ1-1; D may be TRBD1 (5 bases). Germline CDR1 is LNHDA and CDR2 is SQIVND (reference sequence). The CDR3 contains 14 residues. Trimming took off 7 bases at V and 1 base at J, with 13 bases between the two ends. The CDR3 is CASNEGFRNTEAFF. CDR3 sequence (DNA): TGTGCCAGTAATGAGGGGTTCAGGAACACTGAAGCTTTCTTT.

This sequence joins TRBV7-2 and TRBJ2-5; D gene unclear. The germline V gene has CDR1 SGHTA and CDR2 FQGNSA. Trimming removed 8 bases at V and 5 bases at J, with 18 bases between. The CDR3 is made up of 14 amino acids. The CDR3 coding sequence is TGTGCCAGCCAAAATTCTCGGGTGAAGGAGACCCAGTACTTC. Translated: CASQNSRVKETQYF.

The chain has TRBV6-4 and TRBJ1-6; D call uncertain. The CDR3 runs to 14 residues. V lost 2 bases, J lost 8 bases, and 10 bases lay in between. Germline CDR1 reads MRHNA; CDR2 reads SNTAGT. CDR3 sequence reads: CASSDDPRDSPLHF. DNA of the CDR3: TGTGCCAGCAGTGACGACCCCCGGGATTCACCCCTCCACTTT.

The chain has TRBV19 and TRBJ1-6; 10 nucleotides agree with TRBD1. Germline CDR1 reads LNHDA; CDR2 reads SQIVND (reference sequence). V lost 5 bases to trimming and J lost 9 bases; unmatched junction nucleotides: 4. The CDR3 contains 14 residues. CDR3 nucleotide sequence: TGTGCCAGTAGTTCCGGGACAGGGGTTTCACCCCTCCACTTT. It encodes CASSSGTGVSPLHF.

The rearrangement joins TRBV5-6 to TRBJ1-4, with 7 bases that match TRBD1. The CDR3 runs 15 residues. Losses at the gene ends were 0 bases for V and 5 bases for J; bases not matched to a gene: 4. The germline V gene has CDR1 SGHDT and CDR2 YYEEEE. In DNA, the CDR3 is TGTGCCAGCAGCTTGGAGGGGGCGAGGAATGAAAAACTGTTTTTT. As protein: CASSLEGARNEKLFF.

V is TRBV5-1 and J is TRBJ1-2; 9 nucleotides line up with TRBD1. CDR3 length: 15 amino acids. CDR1 is SGHRS, CDR2 YFSETQ, per germline. With 4 bases clipped from V and 8 bases from J, the junction kept 12 bases outside the gene matches. CDR3 residues: CASSPQIGTGYGYTF. Here the CDR3 DNA reads TGCGCCAGCAGCCCTCAAATCGGGACAGGGTACGGCTACACCTTC. Full variable domain (outside the CDR3, taken from reference TRBV5-1 and TRBJ1-2): KAGVTQTPRYLIKTRGQQVTLSCSPISGHRSVSWYQQTPGQGLQFLFEYFSETQRNKGNFPGRFSGRQFSNSRSEMNVSTLELGDSALYLCASSPQIGTGYGYTFGSGTRLTVV.